What follows is one T cell receptor (beta chain) and its context. The data were taken from a study of control samples from healthy donors and cancer patients. Here immunoSEQ multiplex PCR was the method, and the copy in TCRdb shows in-frame clones only, minus some. The sample comprises around 55,000 clones, about 96% of which are singletons, and approximately 1.1% rests with the top ten. The sequence was collected from a woman under 30 in good health. Sequenced: blood.

The CDR3 spells CASSPDSGLGAFF. The CDR3 coding sequence is TGTGCCAGCAGCCCCGACTCAGGTCTCGGAGCTTTCTTT. The V call is TRBV5-4, the J call TRBJ1-1; unclear D gene. This CDR3 is 13 amino acids long. V lost 4 bases and J 10 bases, leaving 17 bases between the germline ends. Per germline, CDR1 SGHNT and CDR2 YYREEE (reference sequence).